The 2 T cell receptor beta chains given below trace back to one sample, sequenced in a study of identical twins (TCRdb year 2016). The library was prepared using 5' RACE. The sequencing machine was an Illumina HiSeq 2000. TCRdb reanalyzed the raw reads on its own, using fastp at Q25 for trimming and MiXCR for clone calling, and kept in-frame beta chains. Rows are unified per CDR3 protein, each entry keeping the most common DNA and genes. The sample table shows around 250,000 distinct CDR3 sequences, and about 8.9% are seen once. 2.5% to 3.5% of the sample goes to the ten largest clones. The same data also went into a second study, on yellow fever vaccine responses in identical twins.

Sequencing used CD8+ T cells sorted from blood. The receptors derive from a woman aged 18 to 35 in good health.

The V call is TRBV2, the J call TRBJ2-2; D is unclear. The CDR3 runs to 13 residues. Trimming cost V 9 bases and J 2 bases, with 10 bases left between them. The V gene's germline CDR1 is SNHLY and CDR2 FYNNEI. The CDR3 spells CASQEQNTGELFF. The CDR3 nucleotides are TGTGCCAGTCAGGAGCAAAACACCGGGGAGCTGTTTTTT.

The chain carries TRBV18 and TRBJ2-2; D is undetermined. Looked up from germline, CDR1 is KGHSH and CDR2 is LQKENI. V lost 0 bases and J lost 0, with 14 bases in between. This CDR3 contains 18 residues. The CDR3 bases are TGTGCCAGCTCACCACCGCCGACCCTCTTATCGAACACCGGGGAGCTGTTTTTT. As protein: CASSPPPTLLSNTGELFF.